The T cell receptor (beta chain) under discussion was sequenced for a study of blood T cell repertoires in COVID-19. Study background: Some COVID-19 samples were acute and others convalescent; all came from the United States, Italy and Spain. PBMCs, B-cell-depleted T cells, or T cells provided the cDNA or gDNA that made up the material.

Original processing methods: Amplifying reference gene primers gave estimates of nucleated cell counts. TCRdb's table, derived via immunoSEQ multiplex PCR, lists solely in-frame clones and lacks some. The DNA gave D and trimming, while V, J and clone size come from that table. The sample holds under 450,000 clones; roughly 77% are singletons and the top ten take 1.1%. Germline V gives CDR1 LNHDA, CDR2 SQIVND (reference sequence). Trimming left V 3 bases short and J 0 bases short, with 8 bases between. The CDR3 sequence is 14 residues long. The rearrangement joins TRBV19 to TRBJ1-2, with D maybe TRBD1 (5 bases). The sequencing sample was made of peripheral blood. The sequence derives from a human donor with acute or convalescent COVID-19. The donor label of this sample is uncertain. The CDR3 protein is CASSMGGSNYGYTF. The CDR3 nucleotides read TGTGCCAGTAGTATGGGGGGGTCTAACTATGGCTACACCTTC.